Listed below are T cell receptor beta chains from one sample, sequenced in a study of blood T cells in healthy people across ages. MiXCR was run by TCRdb on the 5' RACE reads, yielding one entry per CDR3 protein. The table lists about 1.7 million distinct CDR3 sequences, 28% of them singletons, with approximately 7.7% in the top ten. Source material: blood. These receptors originate from a young woman in good health. Both conserved end residues are part of each CDR3. The D gene is left open where the match is weak. A clone size is listed for some rows: how often the clone was seen (once, few, many), or a class if it is expanded.

CDR3 protein: CASSQGSSGTQETQYF
CDR3 DNA: TGTGCCAGCAGCCAGGGATCTAGCGGCACCCAAGAGACCCAGTACTTC
D gene: TRBD2
V gene: TRBV3-1
J gene: TRBJ2-5
clone size: NA

CDR3 protein: CASSGTSGVSAQYF
CDR3 DNA: TGTGCCAGCAGCGGGACTAGCGGGGTTTCCGCCCAGTACTTC
D gene: TRBD2
V gene: TRBV25-1
J gene: TRBJ2-5
clone size: NA

CDR3 protein: CSVSDHRVDTYEQYF
CDR3 DNA: TGCAGCGTTTCCGACCACAGGGTAGACACCTACGAGCAGTACTTC
D gene: NA
V gene: TRBV29-1
J gene: TRBJ2-7
clone size: many

CDR3 protein: CASSPSQPGGYTF
CDR3 DNA: TGTGCCAGCAGCCCTAGCCAGCCTGGGGGCTACACCTTC
D gene: NA
V gene: TRBV11-2
J gene: TRBJ1-2
clone size: few

CDR3 protein: CASSALARGTDTQYF
CDR3 DNA: TGTGCCAGCAGCGCTCTAGCGCGGGGCACAGATACGCAGTATTTT
D gene: NA
V gene: TRBV7-8
J gene: TRBJ2-3
clone size: many

CDR3 protein: CATSQERGPYGQYF
CDR3 DNA: TGTGCTACCTCACAGGAGAGGGGTCCCTACGGGCAGTACTTC
D gene: NA
V gene: TRBV15
J gene: TRBJ2-7
clone size: NA

CDR3 protein: CATSYSNQPQHF
CDR3 DNA: TGTGCCACCTCGTATAGCAATCAGCCCCAGCATTTT
D gene: NA
V gene: TRBV12-3/TRBV12-4
J gene: TRBJ1-5
clone size: NA

CDR3 protein: CSAKIAGGRNEQFF
CDR3 DNA: TGCAGTGCAAAGATAGCGGGGGGGCGGAATGAGCAGTTCTTC
D gene: TRBD2
V gene: TRBV20-1
J gene: TRBJ2-1
clone size: few

CDR3 protein: CASSYSTRQAGDQETQYF
CDR3 DNA: TGTGCCAGCAGTTACTCGACAAGGCAGGCGGGAGACCAAGAGACCCAGTACTTC
D gene: TRBD2
V gene: TRBV6-2/TRBV6-3
J gene: TRBJ2-5
clone size: NA

CDR3 protein: CSARRGQGTPSTEAFF
CDR3 DNA: TGCAGTGCTAGGCGGGGACAGGGGACTCCGAGCACTGAAGCTTTCTTT
D gene: TRBD1
V gene: TRBV20-1
J gene: TRBJ1-1
clone size: NA

CDR3 protein: CASSFLGGSSYNEQFF
CDR3 DNA: TGTGCCAGCAGCTTTTTGGGGGGGAGCTCCTACAATGAGCAGTTCTTC
D gene: TRBD2
V gene: TRBV5-6
J gene: TRBJ2-1
clone size: few

CDR3 protein: CASSQSSIQETQYF
CDR3 DNA: TGTGCCAGCAGCCAAAGTTCGATCCAAGAGACCCAGTACTTC
D gene: NA
V gene: TRBV3-1
J gene: TRBJ2-5
clone size: few

CDR3 protein: CASRLPGTSGSYEQFF
CDR3 DNA: TGCGCCAGCAGGCTGCCCGGGACTAGCGGGAGTTATGAGCAGTTCTTC
D gene: TRBD2
V gene: TRBV5-1
J gene: TRBJ2-1
clone size: NA

CDR3 protein: CSAPDSGGGRTEAFF
CDR3 DNA: TGCAGTGCCCCCGACAGCGGGGGGGGTCGGACTGAAGCTTTCTTT
D gene: NA
V gene: TRBV20-1
J gene: TRBJ1-1
clone size: few

CDR3 protein: CASSLLLPGPQETQYF
CDR3 DNA: TGTGCCAGCAGCTTACTACTCCCGGGACCCCAAGAGACCCAGTACTTC
D gene: NA
V gene: TRBV7-2
J gene: TRBJ2-5
clone size: few

CDR3 protein: CASSFTGPDTQYF
CDR3 DNA: TGTGCCAGCAGTTTTACAGGGCCCGATACGCAGTATTTT
D gene: NA
V gene: TRBV11-2
J gene: TRBJ2-3
clone size: many

CDR3 protein: CAISPTANTEAFF
CDR3 DNA: TGTGCCATCAGTCCGACGGCGAACACTGAAGCTTTCTTT
D gene: NA
V gene: TRBV10-3
J gene: TRBJ1-1
clone size: few

CDR3 protein: CASSIDSRKGYGYTF
CDR3 DNA: TGTGCCAGTAGTATCGACTCGCGAAAAGGGTACGGCTACACCTTC
D gene: NA
V gene: TRBV19
J gene: TRBJ1-2
clone size: NA

CDR3 protein: CATSSPGQGRTEAFF
CDR3 DNA: TGTGCCACCAGCAGCCCAGGACAGGGGAGGACTGAAGCTTTCTTT
D gene: TRBD1
V gene: TRBV15
J gene: TRBJ1-1
clone size: NA

CDR3 protein: CASSLSSGGPTDTQYF
CDR3 DNA: TGTGCCAGCAGCTTAAGCTCGGGGGGCCCGACAGATACGCAGTATTTT
D gene: NA
V gene: TRBV7-9
J gene: TRBJ2-3
clone size: NA

CDR3 protein: CASSESLPSSYNSPLHF
CDR3 DNA: TGTGCCAGCAGTGAGAGCCTTCCGAGCTCCTATAATTCACCCCTCCACTTT
D gene: NA
V gene: TRBV6-1
J gene: TRBJ1-6
clone size: NA

CDR3 protein: CASSVGPGHGETQYF
CDR3 DNA: NA
D gene: NA
V gene: TRBV9
J gene: TRBJ2-5
clone size: NA

CDR3 protein: CASSLNVHEQYF
CDR3 DNA: TGTGCCAGCAGTTTAAACGTTCACGAGCAGTACTTC
D gene: NA
V gene: TRBV12-3/TRBV12-4
J gene: TRBJ2-7
clone size: NA

CDR3 protein: CSASSAEGTSYNEQYF
CDR3 DNA: TGCAGTGCCTCAAGCGCGGAGGGAACCTCCTACAATGAGCAGTACTTC
D gene: NA
V gene: TRBV20-1
J gene: TRBJ2-7
clone size: NA

CDR3 protein: CAISGLPRDTQYF
CDR3 DNA: TGTGCCATCAGCGGACTCCCGCGGGATACGCAGTATTTT
D gene: NA
V gene: TRBV10-3
J gene: TRBJ2-3
clone size: few

CDR3 protein: CSAKKLGRANEKPFF
CDR3 DNA: TGCAGTGCTAAAAAGTTGGGACGGGCTAATGAAAAACCGTTTTTT
D gene: NA
V gene: TRBV20-1
J gene: TRBJ1-4
clone size: NA

CDR3 protein: CASSFTTGTGNYGYTF
CDR3 DNA: TGTGCCAGCAGTTTCACCACTGGGACAGGAAACTATGGCTACACCTTC
D gene: TRBD1
V gene: TRBV6-5
J gene: TRBJ1-2
clone size: NA

CDR3 protein: CASSLIEWTGSYYGYTF
CDR3 DNA: TGTGCCAGCAGTTTGATTGAATGGACAGGCAGTTACTATGGCTACACCTTC
D gene: TRBD1
V gene: TRBV12-3/TRBV12-4
J gene: TRBJ1-2
clone size: few

CDR3 protein: CASSSLARETQYF
CDR3 DNA: TGTGCCAGCAGCTCACTAGCTCGAGAGACCCAGTACTTC
D gene: NA
V gene: TRBV7-6
J gene: TRBJ2-5
clone size: many

CDR3 protein: CASSTRVGEKLFF
CDR3 DNA: TGTGCCAGCAGCACCCGGGTCGGTGAAAAACTGTTTTTT
D gene: NA
V gene: TRBV13
J gene: TRBJ1-4
clone size: NA

CDR3 protein: CASSQGTNQPQHF
CDR3 DNA: TGTGCCAGCAGCCAAGGCACGAATCAGCCCCAGCATTTT
D gene: NA
V gene: TRBV3-1
J gene: TRBJ1-5
clone size: many

CDR3 protein: CASSQQRETYNEQFF
CDR3 DNA: TGTGCCAGCAGCCAGCAGCGGGAGACCTACAATGAGCAGTTCTTC
D gene: TRBD2
V gene: TRBV3-1
J gene: TRBJ2-1
clone size: NA

CDR3 protein: CSASQRLTDTQYF
CDR3 DNA: TGCAGTGCTTCCCAGCGGCTCACAGATACGCAGTATTTT
D gene: NA
V gene: TRBV20-1
J gene: TRBJ2-3
clone size: many